This T cell receptor (beta chain) was identified in a study of shared clonotypes between healthy human individuals. It was across several immunoSEQ plates that each subset's genomic DNA was evenly split. Clones were sequenced by immunoSEQ multiplex PCR, and TCRdb holds only the in-frame ones, with some missing. The table includes about 1.5 million clones, 98% detected once. With respect to this clone: The antigen is not known.

Study-wide findings and caveats: Enrolling few donors narrowed the genetic and exposure-history diversity that was represented.

Material for sequencing was naive CD4+ T cells sorted from blood. Subset defined: CD45RA+ positively selected. The clonotype comes from a man aged 25 to 40 in good health.

The CDR3 nucleotides read TGTGCCAGCTCATCCGACAGGAGCTATGGCTACACCTTC. It encodes CASSSDRSYGYTF. This chain links TRBV18 with TRBJ1-2, with D possibly matching TRBD1 (6 bases). The CDR3 runs 13 residues. V was clipped by 5 bases and J by 4 bases, with 11 bases between them. Per germline, CDR1 KGHSH and CDR2 LQKENI.